One and the same sample provided the 4 T cell receptor beta chains below, sequenced in a study of tumor-infiltrating lymphocytes in oesophageal squamous cell carcinoma. TCRdb fed the PCR reads into MiXCR, producing one record per CDR3 protein. The sample consists of just under 20,000 distinct CDR3 sequences, roughly two fifths of them appearing once. Material: normal esophageal tissue next to the tumor. Every receptor here comes from a male donor with esophageal squamous cell carcinoma.

Remarks on this clonotype: The junction and the germline gene differ at one end; a read error may be behind it. V gene TRBV7-6 combines with J gene TRBJ2-1, with TRBD2 identical over 10 bases. The CDR3 totals 15 residues. CDR1 and CDR2 from the germline V gene are SGHVS and FNYEAQ. CDR3 bases: TGTGCTAGCAGCTTATTAGCGGGGGGCCTAAATGAGCAGTTCTTC. Its translation: CASSLLAGGLNEQFF.

The gene calls are TRBV12-3 or TRBV12-4 and TRBJ2-2; no definite D call. The V end lost 6 bases, the J end lost 3 bases, and 8 bases lay between the germline ends. The CDR3 is made up of 13 amino acids. The CDR3 DNA sequence: TGTGCCAGCAGAAAACCGGACACCGGGGAGCTGTTTTTT. Protein: CASRKPDTGELFF.

This clonotype is judged medium-sized. This chain uses TRBV7-3 with TRBJ1-2, with D perhaps matching TRBD1 (5 bases). V was cut by 5 bases and J by 1 base, with 17 bases left in between. The CDR3 sequence is 16 residues long. Germline V gives CDR1 SGHTA, CDR2 FQGTGA. CDR3 loop: CASSPDKGGDNYGYTF. The CDR3 nucleotides are TGTGCCAGCAGCCCGGACAAAGGAGGCGATAACTATGGCTACACCTTC.

This clonotype was counted many times. This may stem from a read error, because a much larger clone lies one nucleotide away. The V call is TRBV7-2, the J call TRBJ2-1, with D unresolved. CDR1 SGHTA and CDR2 FQGNSA come from the germline V gene. The CDR3 totals 13 residues. Trimming took 1 base from V and 10 from J, leaving 11 bases between them. DNA for the CDR3: TGTGCCAGCAGCTTAGAGTTATCCTACGAGCAGTTCTTC. It yields the protein CASSLELSYEQFF. The full variable domain, its missing parts supplied by reference TRBV7-2 and TRBJ2-1, is GAGVSQSPSNKVTEKGKDVELRCDPISGHTALYWYRQSLGQGLEFLIYFQGNSAPDKSGLPSDRFSAERTGGSVSTLTIQRTQQEDSAVYLCASSLELSYEQFFGPGTRLTVL.